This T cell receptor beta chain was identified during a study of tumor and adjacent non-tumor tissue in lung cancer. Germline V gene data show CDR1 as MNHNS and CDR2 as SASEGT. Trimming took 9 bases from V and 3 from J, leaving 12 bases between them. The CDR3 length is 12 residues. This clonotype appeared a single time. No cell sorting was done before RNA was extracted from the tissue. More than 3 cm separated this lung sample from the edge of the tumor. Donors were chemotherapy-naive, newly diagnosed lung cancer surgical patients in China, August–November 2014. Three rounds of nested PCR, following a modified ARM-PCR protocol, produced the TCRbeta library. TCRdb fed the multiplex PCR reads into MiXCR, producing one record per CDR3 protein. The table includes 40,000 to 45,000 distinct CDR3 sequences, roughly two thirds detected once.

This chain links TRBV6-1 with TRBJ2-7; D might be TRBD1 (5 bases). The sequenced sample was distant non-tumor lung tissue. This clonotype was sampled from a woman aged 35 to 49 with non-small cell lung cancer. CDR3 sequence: CARTKDSYEQYF. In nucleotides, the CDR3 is TGTGCCAGGACAAAAGACAGCTACGAGCAGTACTTC.